This TCR beta chain was captured in a study of T-cell memory formation after mild COVID-19. Findings of the study overall: Second-wave clones reaching peak frequency on day 37 lacked confirmed SARS-CoV-2 specificity.

5'RACE primed from the constant segment yielded TCR alpha and TCR beta cDNA libraries bearing sample barcodes and UMIs. TCRdb redid the calling of the 5' RACE reads with MiXCR, one entry per CDR3 protein. The table has about 350,000 distinct CDR3 sequences, 20% seen once. V was trimmed by 4 bases and J by 7 bases, leaving 11 bases between them. Germline V gene lookup returns CDR1 LNHNV and CDR2 YYDKDF (reference sequence). The CDR3 runs to 14 residues. A remark on this clonotype: Its specificity is not known.

The receptor was derived from a man aged 18 to 29 who had mild COVID-19 (a few samples of this study predate the infection). Cell type and time point are not known. The J gene is TRBJ1-6, the V gene TRBV15; no firm D call. What was sequenced was PBMCs or a T cell subset sorted from them (not recorded which). CDR3 bases: TGTGCCACCAGCACCCGACGGGTAAATTCACCCCTCCACTTT. Translating it yields CATSTRRVNSPLHF.